The present TCR beta chain was sequenced within a study of shared clonotypes between healthy human individuals. Method: immunoSEQ multiplex PCR; TCRdb's copy keeps in-frame clones and lacks some. The data show approximately 470,000 clones, roughly 80% seen once. CDR1 MNHEY and CDR2 SVGAGI come from the germline V gene. The CDR3 spans 13 residues. V was pared by 1 base and J by 1 base, with 3 bases between. V gene TRBV6-5 combines with J gene TRBJ2-3, with D unresolved. The sequenced sample consisted of PBMCs. This clonotype originated in a woman in her thirties or forties in good health. Some clones in this sample may be carry-over from other donors' samples. CDR3 nucleotides: TGTGCCAGCAGTTACTTTGGCACAGATACGCAGTATTTT. This encodes CASSYFGTDTQYF.